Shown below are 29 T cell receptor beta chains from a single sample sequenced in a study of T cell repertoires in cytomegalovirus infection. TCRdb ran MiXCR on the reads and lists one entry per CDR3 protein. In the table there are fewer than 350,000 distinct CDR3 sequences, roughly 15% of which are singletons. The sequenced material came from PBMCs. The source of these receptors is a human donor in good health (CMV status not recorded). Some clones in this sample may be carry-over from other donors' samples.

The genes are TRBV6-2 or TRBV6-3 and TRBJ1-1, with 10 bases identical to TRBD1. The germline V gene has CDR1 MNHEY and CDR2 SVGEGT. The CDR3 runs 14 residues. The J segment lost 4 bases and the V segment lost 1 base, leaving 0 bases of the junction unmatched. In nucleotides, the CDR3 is TGTGCCAGCAGTTACTGGACAGGGGGCACTGAAGCTTTCTTT. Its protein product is CASSYWTGGTEAFF.

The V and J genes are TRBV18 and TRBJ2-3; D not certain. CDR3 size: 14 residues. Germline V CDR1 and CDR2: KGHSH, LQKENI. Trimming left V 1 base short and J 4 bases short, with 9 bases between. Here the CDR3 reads CASSPQGPPDTQYF. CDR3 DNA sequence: TGTGCCAGCTCACCACAGGGTCCCCCAGATACGCAGTATTTT.

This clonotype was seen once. The CDR3: CASSPRTQTGGELFF. The CDR3, as DNA: TGCGCCAGCAGCCCCCGGACACAGACGGGCGGGGAGCTGTTTTTT. The chain combines TRBV5-1 with TRBJ2-2, with a weak D call TRBD1 (5 bases). This CDR3 has 15 residues. Germline V gives CDR1 SGHRS, CDR2 YFSETQ. Between the trimmed V and J ends, which lost 4 bases and 7 bases, there was a span of 17 bases.

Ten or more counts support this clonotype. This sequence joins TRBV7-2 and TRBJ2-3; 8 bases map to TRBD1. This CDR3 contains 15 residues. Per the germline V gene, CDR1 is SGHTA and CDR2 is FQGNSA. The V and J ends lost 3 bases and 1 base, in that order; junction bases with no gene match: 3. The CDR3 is CASSFDRGGTDTQYF. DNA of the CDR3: TGTGCCAGCAGCTTCGACAGGGGCGGCACAGATACGCAGTATTTT.

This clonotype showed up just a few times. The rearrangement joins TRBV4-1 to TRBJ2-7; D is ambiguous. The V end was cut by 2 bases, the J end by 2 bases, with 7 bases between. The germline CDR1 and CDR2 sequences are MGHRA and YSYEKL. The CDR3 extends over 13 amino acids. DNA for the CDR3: TGCGCCAGCAGCCAAAACGGGCCCTACGAGCAGTACTTC. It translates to CASSQNGPYEQYF.

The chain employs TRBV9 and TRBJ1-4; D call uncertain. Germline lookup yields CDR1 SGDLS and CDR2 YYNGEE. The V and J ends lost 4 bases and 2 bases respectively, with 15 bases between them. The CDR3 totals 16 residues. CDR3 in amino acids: CASSPFGGPTNEKLFF. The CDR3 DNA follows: TGTGCCAGCAGCCCCTTCGGAGGCCCCACTAATGAAAAACTGTTTTTT.

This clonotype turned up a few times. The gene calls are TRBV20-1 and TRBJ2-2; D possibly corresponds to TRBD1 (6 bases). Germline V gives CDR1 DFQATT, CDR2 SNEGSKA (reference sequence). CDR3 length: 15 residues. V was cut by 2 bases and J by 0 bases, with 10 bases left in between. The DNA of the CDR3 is TGCAGTGCTAGATCGGACAGACCGAACACCGGGGAGCTGTTTTTT. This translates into CSARSDRPNTGELFF.

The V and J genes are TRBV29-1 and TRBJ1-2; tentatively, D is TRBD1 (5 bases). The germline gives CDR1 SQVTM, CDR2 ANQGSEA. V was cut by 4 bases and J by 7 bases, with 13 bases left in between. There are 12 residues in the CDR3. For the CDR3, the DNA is TGCAGCGTTGTATCAGGGATCGCTGGCTACACCTTC. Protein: CSVVSGIAGYTF.

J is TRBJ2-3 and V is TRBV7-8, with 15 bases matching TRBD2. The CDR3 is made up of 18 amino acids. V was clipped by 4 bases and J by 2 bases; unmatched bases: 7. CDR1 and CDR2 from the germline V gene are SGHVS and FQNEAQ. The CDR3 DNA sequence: TGTGCCAGCAGCTCCGGACTAGCGGGGGGGCCTACCACAGATACGCAGTATTTT. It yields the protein CASSSGLAGGPTTDTQYF.

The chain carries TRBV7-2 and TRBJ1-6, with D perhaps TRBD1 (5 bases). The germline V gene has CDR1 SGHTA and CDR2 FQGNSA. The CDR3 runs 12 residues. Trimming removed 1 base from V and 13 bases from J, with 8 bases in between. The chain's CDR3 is CASSLGAGPLHF. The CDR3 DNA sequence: TGTGCCAGCAGCTTAGGAGCAGGGCCCCTCCACTTT.

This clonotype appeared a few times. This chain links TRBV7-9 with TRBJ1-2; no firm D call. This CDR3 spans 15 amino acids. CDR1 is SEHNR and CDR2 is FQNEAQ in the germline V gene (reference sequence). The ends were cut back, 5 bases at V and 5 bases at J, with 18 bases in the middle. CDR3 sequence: CASSRPLAESYGYTF. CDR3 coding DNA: TGTGCCAGCAGCCGCCCCCTGGCAGAGTCATATGGCTACACCTTC.

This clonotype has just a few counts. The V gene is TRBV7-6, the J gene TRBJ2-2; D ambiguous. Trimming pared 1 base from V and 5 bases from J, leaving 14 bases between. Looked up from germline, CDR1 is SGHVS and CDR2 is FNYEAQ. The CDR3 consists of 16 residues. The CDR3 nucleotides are TGTGCCAGCAGCTTAGTGGGTAGGGCAAGGACCGGGGAGCTGTTTTTT. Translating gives CASSLVGRARTGELFF.

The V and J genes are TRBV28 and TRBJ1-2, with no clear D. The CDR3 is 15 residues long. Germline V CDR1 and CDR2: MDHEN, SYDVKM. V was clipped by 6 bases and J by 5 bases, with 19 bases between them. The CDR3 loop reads CASRYPSGTVYGYTF. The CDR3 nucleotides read TGTGCCAGCAGATACCCCTCGGGAACGGTTTATGGCTACACCTTC.

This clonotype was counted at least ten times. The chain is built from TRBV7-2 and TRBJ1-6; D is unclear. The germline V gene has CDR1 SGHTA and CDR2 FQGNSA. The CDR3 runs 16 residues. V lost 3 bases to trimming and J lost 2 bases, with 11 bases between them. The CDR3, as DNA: TGTGCCAGCAGCTTTCCCCTAAGGGCCTATAATTCACCCCTCCACTTT. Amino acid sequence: CASSFPLRAYNSPLHF.

The CDR3 DNA follows: TGTGCCAGCAGTACCTACTTCTGGAACACCGGGGAGCTGTTTTTT. It yields the protein CASSTYFWNTGELFF. This chain joins TRBV12-3 or TRBV12-4 and TRBJ2-2; D remains ambiguous. CDR3 length: 15 amino acids. The germline V and J ends were trimmed by 5 bases and 1 base, with 11 bases remaining between them.

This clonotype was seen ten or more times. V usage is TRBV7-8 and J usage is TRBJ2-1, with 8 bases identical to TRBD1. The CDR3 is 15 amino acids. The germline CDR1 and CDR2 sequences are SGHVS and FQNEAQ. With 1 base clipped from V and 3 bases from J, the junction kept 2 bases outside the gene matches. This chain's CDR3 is CASSLEGQGYNEQFF. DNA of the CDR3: TGTGCCAGCAGCTTAGAAGGACAGGGCTACAATGAGCAGTTCTTC.

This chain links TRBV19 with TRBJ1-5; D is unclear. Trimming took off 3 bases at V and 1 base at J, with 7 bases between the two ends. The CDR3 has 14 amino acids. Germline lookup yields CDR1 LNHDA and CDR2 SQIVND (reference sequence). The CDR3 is CASSIDGSNQPQHF. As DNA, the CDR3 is TGTGCCAGTAGTATCGACGGCAGCAATCAGCCCCAGCATTTT.

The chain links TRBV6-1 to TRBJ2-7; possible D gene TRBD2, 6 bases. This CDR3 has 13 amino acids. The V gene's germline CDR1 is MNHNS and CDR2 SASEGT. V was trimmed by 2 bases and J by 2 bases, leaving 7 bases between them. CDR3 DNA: TGTGCCAGCAGTGAATCGGGGGCCTACGAGCAGTACTTC. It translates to CASSESGAYEQYF.

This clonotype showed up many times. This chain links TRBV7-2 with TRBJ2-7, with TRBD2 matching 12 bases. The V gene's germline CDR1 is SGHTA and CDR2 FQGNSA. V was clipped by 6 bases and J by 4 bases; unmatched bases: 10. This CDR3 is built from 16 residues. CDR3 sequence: CASSFTSGGPLYEQYF. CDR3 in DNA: TGTGCCAGCAGTTTTACTAGCGGGGGGCCCCTGTACGAGCAGTACTTC.

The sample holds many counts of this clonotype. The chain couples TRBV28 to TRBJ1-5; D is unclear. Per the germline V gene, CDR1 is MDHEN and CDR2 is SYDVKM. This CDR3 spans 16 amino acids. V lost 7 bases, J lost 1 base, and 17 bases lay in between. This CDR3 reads CASILASGWSNQPQHF. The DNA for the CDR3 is TGTGCCAGCATCCTAGCCTCGGGTTGGAGCAATCAGCCCCAGCATTTT.

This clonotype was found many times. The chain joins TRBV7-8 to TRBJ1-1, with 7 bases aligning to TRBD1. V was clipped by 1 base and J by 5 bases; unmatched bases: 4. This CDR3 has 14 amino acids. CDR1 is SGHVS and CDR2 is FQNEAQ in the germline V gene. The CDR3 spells CASSLGQGRTEAFF. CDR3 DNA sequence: TGTGCCAGCAGCTTAGGACAGGGCAGGACTGAAGCTTTCTTT.

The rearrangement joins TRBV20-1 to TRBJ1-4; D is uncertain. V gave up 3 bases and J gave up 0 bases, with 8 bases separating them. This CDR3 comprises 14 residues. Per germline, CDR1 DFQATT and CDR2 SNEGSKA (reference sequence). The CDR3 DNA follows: TGCAGTGCTAGTGGCCGGCCAACTAATGAAAAACTGTTTTTT. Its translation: CSASGRPTNEKLFF.

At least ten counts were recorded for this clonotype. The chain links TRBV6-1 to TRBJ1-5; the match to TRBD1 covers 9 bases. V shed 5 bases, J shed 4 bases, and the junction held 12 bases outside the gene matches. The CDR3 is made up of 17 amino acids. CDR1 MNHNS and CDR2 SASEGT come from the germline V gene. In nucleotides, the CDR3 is TGTGCCAGCAGTACCCTACAGGGGGCAGGGAGAAATCAGCCCCAGCATTTT. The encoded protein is CASSTLQGAGRNQPQHF.

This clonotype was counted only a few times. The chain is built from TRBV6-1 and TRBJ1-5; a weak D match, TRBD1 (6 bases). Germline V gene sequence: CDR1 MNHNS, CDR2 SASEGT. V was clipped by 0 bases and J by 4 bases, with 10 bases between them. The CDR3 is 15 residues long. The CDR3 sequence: CASSEAGGVNQPQHF. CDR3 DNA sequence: TGTGCCAGCAGTGAAGCAGGGGGTGTTAATCAGCCCCAGCATTTT.

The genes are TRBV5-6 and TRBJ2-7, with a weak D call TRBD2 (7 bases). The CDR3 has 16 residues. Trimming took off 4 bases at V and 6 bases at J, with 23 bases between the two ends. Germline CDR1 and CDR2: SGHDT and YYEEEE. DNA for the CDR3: TGTGCCAGCAGCCCTACCCCGGTACGGGGGGCGCTCGAGCAGTACTTC. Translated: CASSPTPVRGALEQYF.

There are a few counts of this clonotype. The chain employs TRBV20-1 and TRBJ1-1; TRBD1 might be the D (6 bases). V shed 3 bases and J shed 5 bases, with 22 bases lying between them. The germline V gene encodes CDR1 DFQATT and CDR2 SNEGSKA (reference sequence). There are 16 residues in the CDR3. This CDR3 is CSASGMWGHGRTEAFF. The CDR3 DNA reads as TGCAGTGCTAGCGGGATGTGGGGGCACGGTAGGACTGAAGCTTTCTTT.

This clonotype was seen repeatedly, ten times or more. The CDR3 here is CASSFESDGELFF. Here the CDR3 DNA reads TGTGCCAGCAGCTTCGAGTCGGACGGGGAGCTGTTTTTT. The chain joins TRBV7-2 to TRBJ2-2; D gene ambiguous. CDR1 SGHTA and CDR2 FQGNSA come from the germline V gene. The V and J ends lost 3 bases and 7 bases respectively, with 9 bases between them. CDR3 length: 13 amino acids.

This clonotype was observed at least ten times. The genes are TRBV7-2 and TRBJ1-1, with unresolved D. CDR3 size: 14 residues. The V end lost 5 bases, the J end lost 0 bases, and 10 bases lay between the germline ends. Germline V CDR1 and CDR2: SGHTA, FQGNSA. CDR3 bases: TGTGCCAGCAGCCTACAGCCCATGAACACTGAAGCTTTCTTT. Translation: CASSLQPMNTEAFF.

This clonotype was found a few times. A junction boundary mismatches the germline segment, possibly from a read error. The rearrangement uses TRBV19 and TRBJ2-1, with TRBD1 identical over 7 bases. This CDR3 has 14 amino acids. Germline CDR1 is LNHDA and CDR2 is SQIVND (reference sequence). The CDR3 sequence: CASRGPSSYNEQFF. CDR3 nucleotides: TGTGCGAGTAGGGGGCCCTCGTCCTACAATGAGCAGTTCTTC.